These 7 T cell receptor beta chains were all obtained from the same sample, sequenced in a study of molecular identifiers for immune sequencing clone quantification. TCRdb called the PCR reads again in MiXCR, with one record for every CDR3 protein. The repertoire consists of about 630,000 distinct CDR3 sequences, with about 25% occurring once and the leading ten covering 0.75% to 0.8%. The sequencing sample was made of naive CD8+ T cells from blood, with Jurkat cell RNA spiked in. Subset indicated: FACS-sorted CD8+CD4-CCR7+CD45RA+ naive T cells. Receptors were obtained from a human donor in good health. Some libraries in this study had Jurkat cell RNA spiked in.

This sequence joins TRBV15 and TRBJ2-1; D not certain. The CDR3 is 15 residues long. In germline, CDR1 is LNHNV, CDR2 YYDKDF (reference sequence). Trimming removed 1 base at V and 0 bases at J, with 7 bases between. The CDR3 DNA is TGTGCCACCAGCAGAGGTAGTGACTCCTACAATGAGCAGTTCTTC. Its protein is CATSRGSDSYNEQFF.

This chain uses TRBV11-2 with TRBJ1-4; 8 bases align to TRBD1. The trim removed 1 base at V and 3 bases at J, leaving 1 base unmatched. This CDR3 region has 15 residues. CDR1 and CDR2 (germline): SGHAT, FQNNGV. The CDR3 bases are TGTGCCAGCAGCTTAGGCAGGGGGCCTAATGAAAAACTGTTTTTT. It specifies CASSLGRGPNEKLFF. The full variable domain, in which reference TRBV11-2 and TRBJ1-4 provide the parts outside the CDR3, is EAGVAQSPRYKIIEKRQSVAFWCNPISGHATLYWYQQILGQGPKLLIQFQNNGVVDDSQLPKDRFSAERLKGVDSTLKIQPAKLEDSAVYLCASSLGRGPNEKLFFGSGTQLSVL.

This clonotype was seen more than once but under ten times. This chain uses TRBV12-3 or TRBV12-4 with TRBJ1-1; D remains ambiguous. Trimming took 5 bases from V and 3 from J, leaving 16 bases between them. This CDR3 comprises 15 residues. The chain's CDR3 is CASSQTQNLDTEAFF. CDR3 nucleotide sequence: TGTGCCAGCAGTCAGACTCAAAATTTAGACACTGAAGCTTTCTTT.

This clonotype was recorded many times. V and J are TRBV7-9 and TRBJ2-2, with D possibly being TRBD1 (6 bases). From germline, CDR1 is SEHNR and CDR2 FQNEAQ (reference sequence). The CDR3 is made up of 16 amino acids. Deletions cut 3 bases from V and 1 base from J, with 12 bases between. CDR3 sequence reads: CASSFAGTKNTGELFF. The CDR3 bases are TGTGCCAGCAGCTTCGCTGGGACAAAGAACACCGGGGAGCTGTTTTTT.

This clonotype was recorded a few times. V gene TRBV18 combines with J gene TRBJ2-7; 10 nucleotides match TRBD2. Looked up from germline, CDR1 is KGHSH and CDR2 is LQKENI. The V and J ends lost 5 bases and 2 bases, in that order; junction bases with no gene match: 3. The CDR3 consists of 14 residues. The CDR3 loop is CASSTSGMTYEQYF. The CDR3 DNA reads TGTGCCAGCTCAACTAGCGGGATGACCTACGAGCAGTACTTC.

The chain's CDR3 is CASSVAGAGSSYNEQFF. The CDR3 DNA sequence: TGTGCCAGCAGCGTAGCAGGAGCGGGCAGCTCCTACAATGAGCAGTTCTTC. The V and J genes are TRBV9 and TRBJ2-1; possible D gene TRBD2, 6 bases. Per germline, CDR1 SGDLS and CDR2 YYNGEE. This CDR3 region has 17 residues. The V end was cut by 0 bases, the J end by 0 bases, with 13 bases between.

This clonotype was seen more than once but under ten times. The chain combines TRBV12-3 or TRBV12-4 with TRBJ2-7, with TRBD1 identical over 7 bases. Trimming cost V 5 bases and J 5 bases; bases outside gene matches: 12. The CDR3 runs 15 residues. CDR3 coding DNA: TGTGCCAGCAGTATATACTACCTTACAGGGGACGAGCAGTACTTC. Translation: CASSIYYLTGDEQYF.